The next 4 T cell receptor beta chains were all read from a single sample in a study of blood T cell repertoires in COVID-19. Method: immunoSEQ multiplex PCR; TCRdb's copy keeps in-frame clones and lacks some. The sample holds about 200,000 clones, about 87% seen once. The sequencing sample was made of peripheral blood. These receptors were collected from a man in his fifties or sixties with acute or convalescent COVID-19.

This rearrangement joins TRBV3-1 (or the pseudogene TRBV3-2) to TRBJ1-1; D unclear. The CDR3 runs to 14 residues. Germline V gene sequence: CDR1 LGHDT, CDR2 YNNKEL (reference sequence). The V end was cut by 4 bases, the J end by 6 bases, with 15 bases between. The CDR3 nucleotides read TGTGCCAGCAGCCCCTTTGGGCGCCTGGCTGAAGCTTTCTTT. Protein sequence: CASSPFGRLAEAFF.

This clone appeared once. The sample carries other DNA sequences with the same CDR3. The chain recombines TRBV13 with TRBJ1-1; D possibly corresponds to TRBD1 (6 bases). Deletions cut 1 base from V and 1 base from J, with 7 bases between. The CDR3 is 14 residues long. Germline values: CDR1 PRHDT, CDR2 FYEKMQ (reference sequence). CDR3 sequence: CASSLDRENTEAFF. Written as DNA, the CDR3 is TGTGCCAGCAGCTTAGACAGGGAGAACACTGAAGCTTTCTTT. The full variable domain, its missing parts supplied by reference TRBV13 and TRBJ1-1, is AAGVIQSPRHLIKEKRETATLKCYPIPRHDTVYWYQQGPGQDPQFLISFYEKMQSDKGSIPDRFSAQQFSDYHSELNMSSLELGDSALYFCASSLDRENTEAFFGQGTRLTVV.

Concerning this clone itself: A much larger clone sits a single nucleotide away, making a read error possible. Here the CDR3 reads CASSPRQGDYGYTF. The DNA for the CDR3 is TGTGCCAGCAGCCCCCGACAGGGCGACTATGGCTACACCTTC. The chain couples TRBV9 to TRBJ1-2; TRBD1 matches 7 bases. This CDR3 has 14 residues. Losses at the gene ends were 4 bases for V and 3 bases for J; bases not matched to a gene: 6. The V gene's germline CDR1 is SGDLS and CDR2 YYNGEE.

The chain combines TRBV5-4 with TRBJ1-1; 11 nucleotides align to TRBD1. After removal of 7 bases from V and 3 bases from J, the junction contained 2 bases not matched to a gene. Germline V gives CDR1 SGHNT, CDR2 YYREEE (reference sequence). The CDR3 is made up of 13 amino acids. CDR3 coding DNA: TGTGCCAGCGGACAGGGGGCAGACACTGAAGCTTTCTTT. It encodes CASGQGADTEAFF.